What follows are 30 T cell receptor beta chains derived from one specimen sequenced in a study of graft-versus-host responses after intestinal transplantation. Generated by immunoSEQ multiplex PCR, the TCRdb table keeps only in-frame clones and is missing some. The sample lists around 130,000 clones; 90% to 95% were seen once. Their cognate antigens are unknown. The sequenced sample was unstimulated CD4+ T cells sorted from spleen or lymph node cells, obtained before intestinal transplant. These receptors were collected from a human donor who received an intestinal transplant.

The chain employs TRBV4-1 and TRBJ1-3; no definite D call. Germline values: CDR1 MGHRA, CDR2 YSYEKL. The length of the CDR3 is 16 residues. Trimming cost V 3 bases and J 2 bases, with 14 bases left between them. The CDR3 DNA reads TGCGCCAGCAGCCATGCGAGCCCAATGGCTGGAAACACCATATATTTT. This gives the protein CASSHASPMAGNTIYF.

The genes are TRBV7-2 and TRBJ2-7; D not certain. The V end was cut by 1 base, the J end by 3 bases, with 16 bases between. CDR3 length: 16 amino acids. The germline CDR1 and CDR2 sequences are SGHTA and FQGNSA. The CDR3 reads CASSLDVHRELYEQYF. The DNA for the CDR3 is TGTGCCAGCAGCTTAGACGTACACAGAGAACTCTACGAGCAGTACTTC.

This chain uses TRBV18 with TRBJ2-7; D ambiguous. Trimming left V 0 bases short and J 6 bases short, with 12 bases between. The CDR3 consists of 14 residues. Germline CDR1 KGHSH, CDR2 LQKENI. The CDR3 here is CASSPPGTLFEQYF. In DNA form, the CDR3 reads TGTGCCAGCTCACCACCGGGCACCCTCTTCGAGCAGTACTTC. The entire variable domain, with the rest obtained from reference TRBV18 and TRBJ2-7, is as follows: NAGVMQNPRHLVRRRGQEARLRCSPMKGHSHVYWYRQLPEEGLKFMVYLQKENIIDESGMPKERFSAEFPKEGPSILRIQQVVRGDSAAYFCASSPPGTLFEQYFGPGTRLTVT.

The genes are TRBV5-1 and TRBJ2-5; the D gene could be TRBD1 or TRBD2 (5 bases each). The closer fit of TRBJ2-7 to the DNA end suggests the J call may be wrong. The CDR3 loop spans 12 amino acids. Germline V lookup: CDR1 SGHRS, CDR2 YFSETQ. The CDR3 bases are TGCGCCAGCGCCAGGGCCGGGGACGAGCAGTACTTC. Amino acid sequence: CASARAGDEQYF.

A remark on this clone: The junction shows a germline mismatch at one end, possibly a read error. The V gene is TRBV2, the J gene TRBJ1-1, with unresolved D. The CDR3 totals 13 residues. Germline CDR1 reads SNHLY; CDR2 reads FYNNEI. CDR3 in DNA: TGTGCTAGCAGAAGGGAGACGAACACTGAAGCTTTCTTT. It specifies CASRRETNTEAFF.

This rearrangement joins TRBV30 to TRBJ1-1; TRBD1 matches 7 bases. With 6 bases clipped from V and 7 bases from J, the junction kept 11 bases outside the gene matches. CDR3 length equals 13 residues. Germline-derived CDR1 and CDR2 are GTSNPN and SVGIG (reference sequence). The CDR3 spells CACGTAGEDEAFF. The CDR3 coding sequence is TGTGCCTGCGGGACAGCGGGGGAAGATGAAGCTTTCTTT. The complete variable domain, with remaining parts taken from reference TRBV30 and TRBJ1-1, reads SQTIHQWPATLVQPVGSPLSLECTVEGTSNPNLYWYRQAAGRGLQLLFYSVGIGQISSEVPQNLSASRPQDRQFILSSKKLLLSDSGFYLCACGTAGEDEAFFGQGTRLTVV.

The chain combines TRBV5-1 with TRBJ1-6, with a tentative D call TRBD1 (6 bases). The CDR3 has 15 amino acids. V lost 4 bases, J lost 7 bases, and 15 bases lay in between. Germline V gene sequence: CDR1 SGHRS, CDR2 YFSETQ. This chain's CDR3 is CASSAGGTQNSPLHF. CDR3 nucleotide sequence: TGCGCCAGCAGCGCGGGCGGGACACAGAATTCACCCCTCCACTTT. Using reference TRBV5-1 and TRBJ1-6 for the parts outside the CDR3, the full variable domain is KAGVTQTPRYLIKTRGQQVTLSCSPISGHRSVSWYQQTPGQGLQFLFEYFSETQRNKGNFPGRFSGRQFSNSRSEMNVSTLELGDSALYLCASSAGGTQNSPLHFGNGTRLTVT.

The V gene is TRBV9, the J gene TRBJ2-5, with a weak D call TRBD2 (5 bases). The V and J ends lost 0 bases and 8 bases respectively, with 11 bases between them. The CDR3 covers 13 residues. Germline CDR1 is SGDLS and CDR2 is YYNGEE. The DNA for the CDR3 is TGTGCCAGCAGCGTAGGGACTTTAGAAACCCAGTACTTC. Translation gives CASSVGTLETQYF.

The rearrangement uses TRBV6-1 and TRBJ2-7, with TRBD1 identical over 8 bases. After removal of 6 bases from V and 2 bases from J, the junction contained 6 bases not matched to a gene. The germline V gene has CDR1 MNHNS and CDR2 SASEGT. The CDR3 runs 14 residues. The CDR3 DNA follows: TGTGCCAGCAGCCTGACAGGGGTCCCCTACGAGCAGTACTTC. Encoded protein: CASSLTGVPYEQYF.

The chain couples TRBV13 to TRBJ2-3; D remains ambiguous. The length of the CDR3 is 11 residues. V lost 8 bases and J 5 bases, leaving 8 bases between the germline ends. CDR1 and CDR2 from the germline V gene are PRHDT and FYEKMQ (reference sequence). CDR3 sequence: CASQREDTQYF. Written as DNA, the CDR3 is TGTGCCAGCCAACGCGAAGATACGCAGTATTTT.

The chain couples TRBV6-1 to TRBJ1-1, with D uncertain. This CDR3 is built from 15 residues. Germline V gene data show CDR1 as MNHNS and CDR2 as SASEGT. The V gene lost 4 bases and the J gene lost 6 bases, with 18 bases spanning the gap. CDR3 sequence (DNA): TGTGCCAGCAGTGGGAGGCTGACGTTGGGTTCTGAAGCTTTCTTT. It translates to CASSGRLTLGSEAFF.

This chain uses TRBV11-2 with TRBJ1-1, with a possible D match to TRBD1 (5 bases). The CDR3 has 15 residues. Trimming removed 1 base at V and 4 bases at J, with 13 bases between. Germline V gene data show CDR1 as SGHAT and CDR2 as FQNNGV. This chain's CDR3 is CASSLGFRVRTEAFF. CDR3 coding DNA: TGTGCCAGCAGCTTAGGCTTCAGGGTTCGCACTGAAGCTTTCTTT.

The V call is TRBV11-3, the J call TRBJ2-7, with D possibly being TRBD2 (6 bases). The V gene's germline CDR1 is SGHNT and CDR2 YENEEA. Trimming cost V 3 bases and J 11 bases, with 23 bases left between them. This CDR3 has 15 residues. The CDR3 DNA sequence: TGTGCCAGCAGCTTCACCGGGAGTCTAGCCCGTGATGAGTACTTC. Its translation is CASSFTGSLARDEYF. The whole variable domain, remainder taken from reference TRBV11-3 and TRBJ2-7, is EAGVVQSPRYKIIEKKQPVAFWCNPISGHNTLYWYLQNLGQGPELLIRYENEEAVDDSQLPKDRFSAERLKGVDSTLKIQPAELGDSAVYLCASSFTGSLARDEYFGPGTRLTVT.

The gene calls are TRBV5-1 and TRBJ2-3, with 11 bases aligning to TRBD2. CDR1 and CDR2 from the germline V gene are SGHRS and YFSETQ. This CDR3 region has 16 residues. J was trimmed by 1 base and V by 3 bases; bases with no gene match: 4. The chain's CDR3 is CASSWGLAARTDTQYF. The CDR3, as DNA: TGCGCCAGCAGCTGGGGACTAGCGGCCCGCACAGATACGCAGTATTTT.

This chain joins TRBV9 and TRBJ2-1, with 7 bases lining up with TRBD2. V lost 3 bases, J lost 5 bases, and 5 bases stayed unmatched. From germline, CDR1 is SGDLS and CDR2 YYNGEE. CDR3 length: 14 residues. The CDR3 is CASSATSKNNEQFF. CDR3 DNA sequence: TGTGCCAGCAGCGCGACTAGCAAGAACAATGAGCAGTTCTTC.

V is TRBV11-2 and J is TRBJ2-5; 7 bases map to TRBD2. The CDR3 covers 16 residues. Unmatched junction bases numbered 7, after V lost 1 base and J lost 2 bases. CDR1 SGHAT and CDR2 FQNNGV come from the germline V gene. The CDR3 region is CASSLGLRSGQETQYF. The DNA for the CDR3 is TGTGCCAGCAGCTTAGGATTGCGTAGCGGGCAAGAGACCCAGTACTTC.

The chain joins TRBV5-1 to TRBJ2-1; no definite D call. Per germline, CDR1 SGHRS and CDR2 YFSETQ. The length of the CDR3 is 13 residues. The V end lost 4 bases, the J end lost 8 bases, and 13 bases lay between the germline ends. CDR3 amino acids: CASSTENRDEQFF. The CDR3 region has the DNA TGCGCCAGCAGCACCGAAAATCGGGATGAGCAGTTCTTC.

The rearrangement joins TRBV4-1 to TRBJ1-2; D is ambiguous. This CDR3 has 15 residues. Trimming removed 0 bases from V and 6 bases from J, with 14 bases in between. The germline V gene has CDR1 MGHRA and CDR2 YSYEKL. CDR3 protein: CASSQDLDHINGYTF. The DNA for the CDR3 is TGCGCCAGCAGCCAAGATCTAGATCATATTAATGGCTACACCTTC.

V and J are TRBV5-1 and TRBJ2-5, with no clear D. V was shortened by 4 bases and J by 5 bases, with 15 bases between the two germline ends. There are 14 residues in the CDR3. Germline V gene sequence: CDR1 SGHRS, CDR2 YFSETQ. CDR3 residues: CASSPGPDGETQYF. CDR3 nucleotide sequence: TGCGCCAGCAGCCCTGGACCCGATGGGGAGACCCAGTACTTC.

The chain joins TRBV5-5 to TRBJ1-4; D is unresolved. The germline V gene has CDR1 SGHKS and CDR2 YYEKEE (reference sequence). Between the trimmed V and J ends, which lost 2 bases and 4 bases, there was a span of 9 bases. The CDR3 has 14 amino acids. Here the CDR3 DNA reads TGTGCCAGCAGCTTAGGTCGGATTAATGAAAAACTGTTTTTT. Its protein is CASSLGRINEKLFF.

V is TRBV10-3 and J is TRBJ1-5, with 7 nucleotides matching TRBD1. Unmatched junction bases numbered 8, after V lost 3 bases and J lost 6 bases. This CDR3 region has 15 residues. From germline, CDR1 is ENHRY and CDR2 SYGVKD. This CDR3 is CAISEGGGPGQPQHF. As DNA, the CDR3 is TGTGCCATCAGTGAAGGAGGGGGCCCGGGTCAGCCCCAGCATTTT.

The chain links TRBV19 to TRBJ2-1, with 7 bases matching TRBD2. The CDR3 contains 15 residues. The J segment lost 5 bases and the V segment lost 3 bases, leaving 7 bases of the junction unmatched. CDR1 LNHDA and CDR2 SQIVND come from the germline V gene (reference sequence). The CDR3 sequence is CASSISAGRNNEQFF. The CDR3 nucleotides read TGTGCCAGTAGTATCTCAGCGGGGAGAAACAATGAGCAGTTCTTC. Variable domain in full (rest from reference TRBV19 and TRBJ2-1): DGGITQSPKYLFRKEGQNVTLSCEQNLNHDAMYWYRQDPGQGLRLIYYSQIVNDFQKGDIAEGYSVSREKKESFPLTVTSAQKNPTAFYLCASSISAGRNNEQFFGPGTRLTVL.

The rearrangement uses TRBV12-5 and TRBJ2-5; 16 positions match TRBD2. CDR3 length: 19 residues. The germline CDR1 and CDR2 sequences are LGHNT and FRNRAP. J was trimmed by 2 bases and V by 0 bases; bases with no gene match: 6. The CDR3 DNA reads as TGTGCTAGTGGTTTGGTCCTGGGACTAGCGGGGGGGCGACAAGAGACCCAGTACTTC. Translating it yields CASGLVLGLAGGRQETQYF.

The genes are TRBV6-7 and TRBJ1-3, with no clear D. TRBV6-7 counts as an open reading frame of uncertain function. The CDR3 has 13 residues. V lost 0 bases to trimming and J lost 6 bases, with 6 bases between them. CDR3 amino acids: CASSYSRLNTIYF. The CDR3 bases are TGTGCCAGCAGTTACTCGAGGCTAAACACCATATATTTT.

The rearrangement joins TRBV6-6 to TRBJ2-5; no definite D call. Trimming took off 6 bases at V and 5 bases at J, with 10 bases between the two ends. The CDR3 is made up of 12 amino acids. CDR1 and CDR2 (germline): MNHNY, SVGAGI (reference sequence). The CDR3 bases are TGTGCCAGCAGGACCGGATTGGAGACCCAGTACTTC. Its translation: CASRTGLETQYF.

Turning to this clone: The sample holds other DNA sequences that translate to the same CDR3. The rearrangement joins TRBV6-8 to TRBJ2-7; D not certain. This CDR3 has 12 amino acids. Trimming took off 7 bases at V and 2 bases at J, with 9 bases between the two ends. CDR1 MNHGY and CDR2 SAAAGT come from the germline V gene. The CDR3 sequence: CASTPPAYEQYF. As DNA, the CDR3 is TGTGCCAGCACTCCGCCGGCCTACGAGCAGTACTTC.

The V call is TRBV7-6, the J call TRBJ2-2; D may be TRBD1 (6 bases). Germline CDR1 reads SGHVS; CDR2 reads FNYEAQ. The CDR3 has 16 amino acids. Trimming took off 9 bases at V and 0 bases at J, with 17 bases between the two ends. The CDR3 bases are TGTGCCAGGGGGTTTAAGGGGGACCCGAACACCGGGGAGCTGTTTTTT. Protein sequence: CARGFKGDPNTGELFF.

This clone appeared once. The gene calls are TRBV19 and TRBJ2-1, with 10 bases matching TRBD2. Trimming at V came to 3 bases and at J to 8 bases, leaving 4 bases not matched to a gene. CDR1 is LNHDA and CDR2 is SQIVND in the germline V gene (reference sequence). This CDR3 region has 14 residues. The chain's CDR3 is CASSMQRGGDEQFF. Written as DNA, the CDR3 is TGTGCCAGTAGTATGCAGCGGGGGGGCGATGAGCAGTTCTTC.

This clone was picked up one time. V gene TRBV6-5 combines with J gene TRBJ2-5; D remains unclear. CDR3 length: 13 amino acids. Germline-derived CDR1 and CDR2 are MNHEY and SVGAGI. V lost 2 bases and J 10 bases, leaving 14 bases between the germline ends. The CDR3 loop reads CASSYDPRWDQYF. The CDR3 nucleotides read TGTGCCAGCAGTTACGACCCCCGCTGGGACCAGTACTTC.

The chain links TRBV29-1 to TRBJ2-2; D ambiguous. Trimming left V 5 bases short and J 0 bases short, with 10 bases between. The germline V gene encodes CDR1 SQVTM and CDR2 ANQGSEA. The length of the CDR3 is 14 residues. CDR3 bases: TGCAGCGTTCTGAAGTCGTCGAACACCGGGGAGCTGTTTTTT. Amino acid sequence: CSVLKSSNTGELFF.